This entry lists 21 T cell receptor beta chains sequenced from one sample in a study of beta chain features in type 1 diabetes (dated by TCRdb to the late 2010s). The library relied on the immunoSEQ multiplex PCR assay. All of the isolated RNA was reverse transcribed with the High Capacity cDNA Reverse Transcription Kit, so expressed TCRB transcripts were sequenced. TCRdb limited this immuneACCESS table to in-frame rearrangements with V and J called. A share of clones is missing; checked studies link under half to unresolved V genes, and the rest is unexplained. Within this sample are 400,000 or so clones, with around 10% of them counted one time only. The ten largest clones add up to about 0.64% of the sample. The research as a whole found: A moderate but significant shortening of TCRB CDR3 length was observed in type 1 diabetes patients in all four CD4+ subsets.

These receptors have no known antigen. The specimen was central memory CD4+ T cells from blood. The receptors derive from a man aged 25-40 years with type 1 diabetes.

This chain's CDR3 is CASSLEGGAATFLPLGYTF. CDR3 sequence (DNA): TGTGCCAGCAGCTTGGAAGGAGGGGCCGCGACCTTTCTACCCTTAGGCTACACCTTC. The V gene is TRBV5-8, the J gene TRBJ1-2, with D perhaps matching TRBD1 (5 bases). The CDR3 loop spans 19 amino acids. Trimming stripped 0 bases from V and 8 bases from J, with 29 bases between. From germline, CDR1 is SGHTS and CDR2 YDEGEE.

This sequence joins TRBV6-1 and TRBJ1-1; D unclear. The length of the CDR3 is 14 residues. Deletions cut 1 base from V and 4 bases from J, with 10 bases between. Germline CDR1 reads MNHNS; CDR2 reads SASEGT. The CDR3 DNA reads TGTGCCAGCAGTGAAGTTTATACGGGCACTGAAGCTTTCTTT. It is translated as CASSEVYTGTEAFF.

The J gene is TRBJ2-1, the V gene TRBV7-9; D unresolved. V lost 2 bases, J lost 5 bases, and 10 bases lay in between. This CDR3 is 14 amino acids long. Germline CDR1 is SEHNR and CDR2 is FQNEAQ (reference sequence). The CDR3 DNA follows: TGTGCCAGCAGCTTACAGCCCTCTAACAATGAGCAGTTCTTC. As protein: CASSLQPSNNEQFF.

V gene TRBV5-4 combines with J gene TRBJ2-1; 9 positions agree with TRBD2. CDR3 length: 16 residues. Germline V CDR1 and CDR2: SGHNT, YYREEE (reference sequence). The V segment lost 0 bases and the J segment 3 bases; nucleotides outside the gene matches: 4. The CDR3 nucleotides are TGTGCCAGCAGCTTGGCTCCTAGCGGGAACTACAATGAGCAGTTCTTC. Protein: CASSLAPSGNYNEQFF.

This sequence joins TRBV6-6 and TRBJ2-7, with D possibly matching TRBD1 (5 bases). From germline, CDR1 is MNHNY and CDR2 SVGAGI (reference sequence). CDR3 length equals 16 residues. V gave up 5 bases and J gave up 2 bases, with 19 bases separating them. Here the CDR3 DNA reads TGTGCCAGCAGTGCCGACAGTCGTTTAAAGACCTACGAGCAGTACTTC. It specifies CASSADSRLKTYEQYF.

This chain connects TRBV7-2 to TRBJ2-1; perhaps TRBD1 as D (5 bases). The CDR3 spans 14 residues. V dropped 0 bases and J dropped 3 bases, with 6 bases sitting between them. Per germline, CDR1 SGHTA and CDR2 FQGNSA. In nucleotides, the CDR3 is TGTGCCAGCAGCTTAGCGGACAACTACAATGAGCAGTTCTTC. Translated: CASSLADNYNEQFF.

This clone was found a few times. DNA for the CDR3: TGTGCCAGCAGCCCGGACAGGGCGAACACTGAAGCTTTCTTT. It is translated as CASSPDRANTEAFF. The chain uses TRBV19 and TRBJ1-1; TRBD1 agrees at 8 bases. This CDR3 contains 14 residues. V dropped 9 bases and J dropped 1; count of bases not matched to a gene: 7. The germline V gene encodes CDR1 LNHDA and CDR2 SQIVND (reference sequence).

This clone showed up just a few times. The chain has TRBV27 and TRBJ2-7; 8 bases are a match to TRBD1. The V and J ends lost 5 bases and 0 bases, in that order; junction bases with no gene match: 3. This CDR3 comprises 14 residues. The V gene's germline CDR1 is MNHEY and CDR2 SMNVEV (reference sequence). The CDR3 is CASSPGQDSYEQYF. The CDR3 DNA reads TGTGCCAGCAGTCCGGGACAGGACTCCTACGAGCAGTACTTC.

This chain links TRBV6-1 with TRBJ2-4, with a tentative D call TRBD1 (5 bases). Trimming removed 11 bases at V and 0 bases at J, with 11 bases between. Germline lookup yields CDR1 MNHNS and CDR2 SASEGT. CDR3 size: 13 residues. This chain's CDR3 is CAAKGEAKNIQYF. The CDR3 DNA follows: TGTGCCGCTAAAGGGGAAGCCAAAAACATTCAGTACTTC.

This chain links TRBV5-4 with TRBJ2-3; tentatively, D is TRBD2 (6 bases). CDR3 length equals 14 residues. CDR1 and CDR2 (germline): SGHNT, YYREEE (reference sequence). V dropped 5 bases and J dropped 1 base, with 11 bases sitting between them. The CDR3 reads CASRRDLGTDTQYF. As DNA, the CDR3 is TGTGCCAGCAGGCGGGATCTTGGCACAGATACGCAGTATTTT.

This clone has only a few counts. V and J are TRBV7-2 and TRBJ1-1, with no clear D. Trimming pared 1 base from V and 1 base from J, leaving 10 bases between. The germline V gene has CDR1 SGHTA and CDR2 FQGNSA. CDR3 size: 15 residues. CDR3 DNA: TGTGCCAGCAGCTTAGGGGTCAGCCCGAACACTGAAGCTTTCTTT. It specifies CASSLGVSPNTEAFF. Full variable domain (rest looked up from reference TRBV7-2 and TRBJ1-1): GAGVSQSPSNKVTEKGKDVELRCDPISGHTALYWYRQSLGQGLEFLIYFQGNSAPDKSGLPSDRFSAERTGGSVSTLTIQRTQQEDSAVYLCASSLGVSPNTEAFFGQGTRLTVV.

This chain connects TRBV5-1 to TRBJ2-5; D tentatively fits TRBD1 or TRBD2 (5 bases each). The CDR3 covers 14 residues. Trimming shortened V by 4 bases and J by 2 bases, and 12 bases separated the two germline ends. Germline V lookup: CDR1 SGHRS, CDR2 YFSETQ. This CDR3 reads CASSLGTRQETQYF. The CDR3 DNA reads as TGCGCCAGCAGCCTCGGGACGAGACAAGAGACCCAGTACTTC.

This chain connects TRBV5-4 to TRBJ2-2, with D tentatively TRBD2 (6 bases). The CDR3 covers 17 residues. Germline V gives CDR1 SGHNT, CDR2 YYREEE (reference sequence). The ends were cut back, 0 bases at V and 3 bases at J, with 15 bases in the middle. This chain's CDR3 is CASSLANSGSYTGELFF. CDR3 nucleotides: TGTGCCAGCAGCTTGGCCAATAGCGGCAGTTACACCGGGGAGCTGTTTTTT.

The sample holds many counts of this clone. The V gene is TRBV21-1, the J gene TRBJ1-5. TRBV21-1 is a pseudogene locus. This CDR3 has 16 residues. The CDR3 DNA reads TGTGCCAGCAGCAAAGGGCTCCGGCCCTCCAATCAGCCCCAGCATTTT. Protein: CASSKGLRPSNQPQHF.

The CDR3, as DNA: TGTGCCAGCAGTCCGGGACTAGCCCTCCGCGAGCAGTACTTC. Translation gives CASSPGLALREQYF. The chain couples TRBV6-5 to TRBJ2-7; 9 nucleotides match TRBD2. Trimming at V came to 5 bases and at J to 6 bases, leaving 8 bases not matched to a gene. This CDR3 is built from 14 residues. Per germline, CDR1 MNHEY and CDR2 SVGAGI.

This clone was observed a few times. This rearrangement joins TRBV27 to TRBJ1-3; D is perhaps TRBD1 (6 bases). This CDR3 is 20 amino acids long. V lost 6 bases, J lost 0 bases, and 27 bases lay in between. CDR1 and CDR2 (germline): MNHEY, SMNVEV (reference sequence). The CDR3 sequence is CASSRTREGGSSASGNTIYF. The DNA of the CDR3 is TGTGCCAGCAGCCGCACCAGGGAGGGGGGATCGTCGGCCTCTGGAAACACCATATATTTT.

The genes are TRBV28 and TRBJ2-5; 9 bases fit TRBD1. Looked up from germline, CDR1 is MDHEN and CDR2 is SYDVKM. The V and J ends lost 6 bases and 9 bases, in that order; junction bases with no gene match: 14. The CDR3 spans 15 residues. CDR3 nucleotides: TGTGCCAGCAGCTCCACGACGGGACAGGGTTTGGCCCAGTACTTC. Its protein product is CASSSTTGQGLAQYF.

This chain uses TRBV30 with TRBJ2-7; TRBD2 matches 10 bases. V lost 0 bases, J lost 5 bases, and 7 bases stayed unmatched. The length of the CDR3 is 15 residues. Germline CDR1 and CDR2: GTSNPN and SVGIG (reference sequence). The DNA for the CDR3 is TGTGCCTGGAGTGTACTACCTAGCGGGAGAGACGAGCAGTACTTC. Residues: CAWSVLPSGRDEQYF.

V and J are TRBV28 and TRBJ1-5; weak D call: TRBD1 (6 bases). Germline V gives CDR1 MDHEN, CDR2 SYDVKM. The CDR3 contains 14 residues. V lost 3 bases, J lost 6 bases, and 12 bases lay in between. The CDR3 here is CASSFGGGGQPQHF. Here the CDR3 DNA reads TGTGCCAGCAGTTTCGGAGGGGGGGGTCAGCCCCAGCATTTT.

This clone was picked up a small number of times. Additional DNA sequences in this sample encode the identical CDR3. J is TRBJ2-7 and V is TRBV7-2, with D possibly TRBD1 on 6 matching bases. The ends were cut back, 4 bases at V and 0 bases at J, with 10 bases in the middle. CDR1 is SGHTA and CDR2 is FQGNSA in the germline V gene. The CDR3 consists of 14 residues. DNA of the CDR3: TGTGCCAGCAGCTCAAACAGGGACTCCTACGAGCAGTACTTC. Its translation is CASSSNRDSYEQYF.

This clone has only a few counts. This sequence joins TRBV11-2 and TRBJ2-1; 11 nucleotides align to TRBD2. This CDR3 contains 15 residues. Germline V CDR1 and CDR2: SGHAT, FQNNGV. Trimming took 4 bases from V and 4 from J; bases not matched to a gene: 3. The chain's CDR3 is CASSSGLAEYNEQFF. The CDR3 DNA is TGTGCCAGCAGCTCGGGACTAGCGGAGTACAATGAGCAGTTCTTC.